The 25 T cell receptor beta chains presented below share a single source sample, sequenced in a study of blood T cell repertoires in COVID-19 (dated by TCRdb to about 2020). Library prep was done by the immunoSEQ multiplex PCR assay. The table was pulled from immuneACCESS by TCRdb, which kept in-frame rearrangements only. Such tables lose some clones; where checked, under half of the loss comes from unresolved V genes, and the rest has no known cause. The sample records 250,000 to 300,000 clones, 89% of which are singletons. Of the sample, roughly an eighth is held by the ten largest clones. Sequencing input: peripheral blood. All receptors come from a woman aged 55-75 years with acute or convalescent COVID-19.

This clone was picked up one time. The CDR3: CASSRYRSTDYGYTF. In DNA form, the CDR3 reads TGTGCCAGCAGCCGATATCGGAGTACGGACTATGGCTACACCTTC. The rearrangement joins TRBV7-8 to TRBJ1-2; D is undetermined. The CDR3 is 15 amino acids. CDR1 and CDR2 from the germline V gene are SGHVS and FQNEAQ. V was cut by 5 bases and J by 3 bases, with 16 bases left in between.

About this clone: Different DNA sequences within this sample yield the same CDR3. The V gene is TRBV11-3, the J gene TRBJ2-2; 9 nucleotides match TRBD2. Germline CDR1 is SGHNT and CDR2 is YENEEA. The V gene end was trimmed by 2 bases and the J gene end by 5 bases; junction bases not matched to a gene: 12. CDR3 length equals 18 residues. This CDR3 reads CASSLSLRGGGETGELFF. As DNA, the CDR3 is TGTGCCAGCAGCTTAAGTTTGCGGGGGGGCGGGGAGACCGGGGAGCTGTTTTTT.

This clone was recorded once. The rearrangement joins TRBV4-1 to TRBJ2-3; no clear D. Per germline, CDR1 MGHRA and CDR2 YSYEKL. V lost 1 base to trimming and J lost 0 bases, with 5 bases between them. The CDR3 has 14 amino acids. Written as DNA, the CDR3 is TGCGCCAGCAGCCAAGTGACAAGCACAGATACGCAGTATTTT. Residues: CASSQVTSTDTQYF.

The V and J genes are TRBV6-6 and TRBJ1-5, with 7 nucleotides matching TRBD1. Germline-derived CDR1 and CDR2 are MNHNY and SVGAGI (reference sequence). The CDR3 extends over 15 amino acids. J was trimmed by 1 base and V by 5 bases; bases with no gene match: 5. The CDR3 protein is CASSGRGGSNQPQHF. The CDR3 nucleotides are TGTGCCAGCAGTGGAAGAGGGGGCAGCAATCAGCCCCAGCATTTT.

The chain links TRBV11-2 to TRBJ1-6; the D gene is possibly TRBD1 (5 bases). V was clipped by 1 base and J by 6 bases, with 13 bases between them. The CDR3 is made up of 16 amino acids. Germline CDR1 and CDR2: SGHAT and FQNNGV. The CDR3 protein is CASSLGLGGINSPLHF. As DNA, the CDR3 is TGTGCCAGCAGCTTAGGCCTTGGGGGGATTAATTCACCCCTCCACTTT.

The rearrangement links TRBV5-1 to TRBJ1-3, with 9 bases lining up with TRBD1. V trimming: 0 bases; J trimming: 6 bases; junction bases outside the gene matches: 7. The CDR3 contains 16 residues. Germline CDR1 reads SGHRS; CDR2 reads YFSETQ. The CDR3 bases are TGCGCCAGCAGCTTGGGGGCCACAGGGGGCCAAAACACCATATATTTT. Its protein is CASSLGATGGQNTIYF.

The rearrangement uses TRBV6-2 or TRBV6-3 and TRBJ2-7; a possible D gene is TRBD2 (5 bases). Germline CDR1 MNHEY, CDR2 SVGEGT. The germline V and J ends were trimmed by 0 bases and 5 bases, with 11 bases remaining between them. The CDR3 runs 14 residues. CDR3 in amino acids: CASSYSKGSNEQYF. The CDR3 nucleotides read TGTGCCAGCAGTTACTCGAAAGGGAGCAACGAGCAGTACTTC.

The genes are TRBV7-8 and TRBJ1-4; D perhaps matches TRBD1 (6 bases). From germline, CDR1 is SGHVS and CDR2 FQNEAQ. This CDR3 has 18 residues. The V end lost 0 bases, the J end lost 1 base, and 15 bases lay between the germline ends. For the CDR3, the DNA is TGTGCCAGCAGCTTAGCGTATGGGGGAGGGGGAACTAATGAAAAACTGTTTTTT. Translating gives CASSLAYGGGGTNEKLFF.

The V gene is TRBV19, the J gene TRBJ1-2; D perhaps matches TRBD1 (6 bases). CDR1 is LNHDA, CDR2 SQIVND, per germline (reference sequence). This CDR3 spans 15 amino acids. The V gene lost 7 bases and the J gene lost 4 bases, with 19 bases spanning the gap. CDR3 sequence (DNA): TGTGCCAGTATCCCCGCTCGGGCAGGGGTCTATGGCTACACCTTC. This gives the protein CASIPARAGVYGYTF.

This clone was seen only once. The CDR3 loop reads CASSPRTSGTYNEQFF. The CDR3, as DNA: TGCGCCAGCAGCCCCCGGACTAGCGGGACTTACAATGAGCAGTTCTTC. The rearrangement uses TRBV4-1 and TRBJ2-1, with 12 bases identical to TRBD2. Trimming removed 4 bases from V and 4 bases from J; junction bases left unmatched: 5. The germline CDR1 and CDR2 sequences are MGHRA and YSYEKL. This CDR3 spans 16 amino acids.

The genes are TRBV9 and TRBJ2-1; D uncertain. Per the germline V gene, CDR1 is SGDLS and CDR2 is YYNGEE. Trimming removed 0 bases at V and 4 bases at J, with 11 bases between. The CDR3 totals 15 residues. CDR3 sequence reads: CASSVGAGSYNEQFF. The CDR3 bases are TGTGCCAGCAGCGTAGGGGCAGGATCATACAATGAGCAGTTCTTC.

The CDR3 DNA reads TGTGCCAGCAGCCAAGCTGGGGGCCTCTATGGCTACACCTTC. The encoded protein is CASSQAGGLYGYTF. The chain couples TRBV3-1 (or the pseudogene TRBV3-2) to TRBJ1-2, with D possibly TRBD1 on 6 matching bases. Germline lookup yields CDR1 LGHDT and CDR2 YNNKEL (reference sequence). The CDR3 is made up of 14 amino acids. V lost 1 base, J lost 4 bases, and 10 bases lay in between.

This clone was observed once. The V call is TRBV2, the J call TRBJ2-1; D gene uncertain. The CDR3 has 16 amino acids. Germline V lookup: CDR1 SNHLY, CDR2 FYNNEI. The V gene lost 8 bases and the J gene lost 3 bases, with 20 bases spanning the gap. DNA of the CDR3: TGTGCCAGCGGAAGCCCTAGTTCCCCTCTCTACAATGAGCAGTTCTTC. Its translation is CASGSPSSPLYNEQFF.

This chain links TRBV28 with TRBJ1-1, with D possibly TRBD1 on 6 matching bases. This CDR3 is built from 13 residues. Germline V gives CDR1 MDHEN, CDR2 SYDVKM. Trimming stripped 10 bases from V and 6 bases from J, with 18 bases between. The CDR3 is CAIFGTTVAEAFF. DNA for the CDR3: TGTGCCATCTTTGGGACAACTGTCGCTGAAGCTTTCTTT.

J is TRBJ2-1 and V is TRBV2; TRBD2 matches 8 bases. V shed 1 base and J 2 bases; nucleotides not matched to a gene: 1. CDR3 length equals 15 residues. The germline CDR1 and CDR2 sequences are SNHLY and FYNNEI. The CDR3 is CASSEVAGTYNEQFF. The CDR3 nucleotides read TGTGCCAGCAGTGAAGTAGCGGGGACCTACAATGAGCAGTTCTTC.

The V gene is TRBV5-4, the J gene TRBJ2-3; tentatively, D is TRBD2 (5 bases). Germline V lookup: CDR1 SGHNT, CDR2 YYREEE (reference sequence). Trimming removed 0 bases at V and 4 bases at J, with 12 bases between. This CDR3 is built from 15 residues. CDR3: CASSLAKDFADTQYF. The CDR3 region has the DNA TGTGCCAGCAGCTTGGCCAAGGACTTCGCAGATACGCAGTATTTT.

The chain is built from TRBV11-2 and TRBJ1-1; a possible D gene is TRBD1 (5 bases). CDR3 size: 12 residues. CDR1 is SGHAT, CDR2 FQNNGV, per germline. Trimming left V 7 bases short and J 6 bases short, with 12 bases between. The CDR3 coding sequence is TGTGCCAGCACCAAGGGGATAGCTGAAGCTTTCTTT. It codes for CASTKGIAEAFF.

The chain employs TRBV19 and TRBJ1-4; a weak D match, TRBD1 (5 bases). The CDR3 extends over 14 amino acids. Trimming pared 3 bases from V and 3 bases from J, leaving 8 bases between. Germline V gene lookup returns CDR1 LNHDA and CDR2 SQIVND (reference sequence). Here the CDR3 reads CASSITGANEKLFF. Here the CDR3 DNA reads TGTGCCAGTAGTATCACAGGAGCTAATGAAAAACTGTTTTTT.

This chain joins TRBV6-6 and TRBJ1-5, with D possibly being TRBD1 (5 bases). This CDR3 region has 15 residues. Germline V gene data show CDR1 as MNHNY and CDR2 as SVGAGI (reference sequence). V lost 7 bases, J lost 0 bases, and 13 bases lay in between. The CDR3 protein is CASTPGGNSNQPQHF. CDR3 sequence (DNA): TGTGCCAGCACCCCCGGGGGGAATAGCAATCAGCCCCAGCATTTT.

The chain has TRBV11-2 and TRBJ1-2; maybe TRBD1 (5 bases). CDR1 is SGHAT, CDR2 FQNNGV, per germline. The CDR3 consists of 14 residues. With 5 bases removed from V and 8 bases from J, the gap between germline ends came to 18 bases. The CDR3 here is CASSPQWGGVGYTF. The CDR3 DNA reads TGTGCCAGCAGCCCGCAATGGGGGGGGGTCGGCTACACCTTC.

The chain is built from TRBV4-2 and TRBJ1-1, with D possibly TRBD1 on 5 matching bases. Germline CDR1 LGHNA, CDR2 YNFKEQ. The length of the CDR3 is 16 residues. Between the trimmed V and J ends, which lost 3 bases and 4 bases, there was a span of 18 bases. CDR3: CASSQPGFRGTTEAFF. In DNA form, the CDR3 reads TGTGCCAGCAGCCAGCCCGGCTTCCGGGGGACCACTGAAGCTTTCTTT.

This clone appeared once. The rearrangement uses TRBV20-1 and TRBJ2-1; maybe TRBD2 (6 bases). V lost 7 bases and J 6 bases, leaving 10 bases between the germline ends. This CDR3 contains 11 residues. Germline V gives CDR1 DFQATT, CDR2 SNEGSKA (reference sequence). CDR3: CSVETSNEQFF. As DNA, the CDR3 is TGCAGTGTTGAGACTAGCAATGAGCAGTTCTTC.

The chain is built from TRBV2 and TRBJ1-5, with D possibly matching TRBD1 (6 bases). Germline V gene lookup returns CDR1 SNHLY and CDR2 FYNNEI. CDR3 size: 13 residues. V was pared by 6 bases and J by 1 base, with 7 bases between. CDR3 protein: CASRQGSNQPQHF. The CDR3 nucleotides are TGTGCCAGCAGACAGGGAAGCAATCAGCCCCAGCATTTT.

The chain combines TRBV7-2 with TRBJ1-2; 7 nucleotides agree with TRBD1. The germline CDR1 and CDR2 sequences are SGHTA and FQGNSA. Trimming took 0 bases from V and 8 from J; bases not matched to a gene: 9. The CDR3 has 15 amino acids. The DNA for the CDR3 is TGTGCCAGCAGCTTAGCGCCCAGGGGGTCTGAGGGCTACACCTTC. Encoded protein: CASSLAPRGSEGYTF.

The chain combines TRBV11-1 with TRBJ2-5; 8 bases align to TRBD1. V was clipped by 8 bases and J by 4 bases; unmatched bases: 9. The germline V gene has CDR1 SGHAT and CDR2 FQDESV (reference sequence). This CDR3 has 14 residues. The CDR3 region is CASRKGTGSETQYF. The CDR3 DNA sequence: TGTGCCAGCCGAAAAGGGACAGGATCAGAGACCCAGTACTTC.